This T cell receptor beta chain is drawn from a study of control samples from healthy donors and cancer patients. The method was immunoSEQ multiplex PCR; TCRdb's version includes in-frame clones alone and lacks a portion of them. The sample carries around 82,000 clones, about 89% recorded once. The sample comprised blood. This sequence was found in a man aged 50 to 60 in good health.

CDR3: CASSSSGTGANNEKLFF. CDR3 in DNA: TGTGCCAGCAGCTCGTCCGGGACAGGGGCTAATAATGAAAAACTGTTTTTT. The genes are TRBV5-4 and TRBJ1-4, with TRBD1 matching over 10 bases. The germline CDR1 and CDR2 sequences are SGHNT and YYREEE (reference sequence). CDR3 length equals 17 residues. J lost 4 bases, V lost 3 bases, and 9 bases had no gene match.